This T cell receptor (beta chain) was recorded in a study of T-cell memory formation after mild COVID-19. The CDR3 totals 15 residues. Germline values: CDR1 MDHEN, CDR2 SYDVKM. The V end lost 6 bases, the J end lost 4 bases, and 19 bases lay between the germline ends. With respect to this clonotype: Its antigen remains unidentified.

One entry per CDR3 protein, called by TCRdb with MiXCR from the 5' RACE reads. The sample lists 140,000 or so distinct CDR3 sequences; roughly 6.2% were seen once. Overall study results and limits: Day 15 to 85 contractors were CD4/CD8 balanced; later expanders leaned CD4+. Contracting CD4+ clones were located mainly in CM and EM, and CD8+ clones in EMRA.

Sequenced material: PBMCs or a T cell subset sorted from them (not recorded which). This sequence was found in an adult woman who had mild COVID-19 (a few samples of this study predate the infection). Cell type and time point are not known. The chain employs TRBV28 and TRBJ2-7; D assignment may be TRBD1 or TRBD2 (5 bases each). The CDR3, as DNA: TGTGCCAGCAGCATATCCGGGGCAGGGATGTACGAGCAGTACTTC. Residues: CASSISGAGMYEQYF.